Following are 17 T cell receptor beta chains from one sample sequenced in a study of molecular identifiers for immune sequencing clone quantification. From the PCR reads, TCRdb called clonotypes with MiXCR, one entry per CDR3 protein. The sample shows some 8,500 distinct CDR3 sequences, around an eighth of them seen only once. The specimen was naive CD8+ T cells from blood, with Jurkat cell RNA spiked in. Subset given: FACS-sorted CD8+CD4-CCR7+CD45RA+ naive T cells. The source of these receptors is a human donor in good health. Some libraries in this study had Jurkat cell RNA spiked in.

This clonotype ranks as medium-sized. The rearrangement uses TRBV27 and TRBJ2-3, with D possibly matching TRBD1 (6 bases). Germline-derived CDR1 and CDR2 are MNHEY and SMNVEV (reference sequence). CDR3 length: 14 amino acids. V was trimmed by 11 bases and J by 6 bases, leaving 21 bases between them. As DNA, the CDR3 is TGTGCCTCCCGGGACACCTTACAACTTGATACGCAGTATTTT. This codes for CASRDTLQLDTQYF.

This clonotype was found many times. The chain joins TRBV6-5 to TRBJ2-7; the match to TRBD2 covers 11 bases. This CDR3 comprises 18 residues. The V gene end was trimmed by 2 bases and the J gene end by 4 bases; junction bases not matched to a gene: 13. The germline gives CDR1 MNHEY, CDR2 SVGAGI. The CDR3 spells CASSYTLAGEGYMYEQYF. The CDR3 DNA reads TGTGCCAGCAGTTACACACTAGCGGGAGAGGGGTATATGTACGAGCAGTACTTC.

In its sample, this clonotype ranks as medium-sized. The V gene is TRBV27, the J gene TRBJ2-3; D call uncertain. Germline V gene lookup returns CDR1 MNHEY and CDR2 SMNVEV (reference sequence). V lost 7 bases and J lost 0, with 11 bases in between. The CDR3 consists of 14 residues. CDR3 sequence: CASNRPDSTDTQYF. The CDR3 nucleotides read TGTGCCAGCAACCGTCCGGACAGCACAGATACGCAGTATTTT.

This clonotype was counted at least ten times. This chain connects TRBV4-1 to TRBJ1-1; 9 nucleotides match TRBD1. Germline V gene sequence: CDR1 MGHRA, CDR2 YSYEKL. V dropped 3 bases and J dropped 5; count of bases not matched to a gene: 4. The CDR3 spans 14 residues. CDR3 residues: CASSQGQGSTEAFF. The DNA for the CDR3 is TGCGCCAGCAGCCAGGGACAGGGATCGACTGAAGCTTTCTTT.

The rearrangement uses TRBV7-9 and TRBJ2-3, with D hard to call. The CDR3 consists of 14 residues. The V gene lost 8 bases and the J gene lost 5 bases, with 17 bases spanning the gap. Germline V lookup: CDR1 SEHNR, CDR2 FQNEAQ (reference sequence). The CDR3 loop reads CASDLSPLRDTQYF. The DNA for the CDR3 is TGTGCCAGCGACCTGTCCCCTTTACGAGATACGCAGTATTTT.

Judged by abundance, this clonotype is medium-sized (0.01 to 0.1%). The V gene is TRBV27, the J gene TRBJ1-1; 12 positions agree with TRBD1. V lost 0 bases and J lost 4; bases outside the gene matches: 6. The germline CDR1 and CDR2 sequences are MNHEY and SMNVEV (reference sequence). This CDR3 comprises 17 residues. The CDR3 here is CASSLSPGQGATTEAFF. The CDR3 DNA reads TGTGCCAGCAGTTTATCACCGGGACAGGGGGCGACCACTGAAGCTTTCTTT.

This clonotype was seen only a few times. A much bigger clone sits one base away, suggesting this may be a read error. The genes are TRBV4-1 and TRBJ2-7, with D perhaps matching TRBD1 or TRBD2 (6 bases each). The CDR3 is 16 amino acids. Germline V gives CDR1 MGHRA, CDR2 YSYEKL. CDR3 bases: TGCACCAGCAGCCAGCTGACAGGAGGGGTTCCCTACGAGCAGTACTTC. As protein: CTSSQLTGGVPYEQYF.

This clonotype rates as medium-sized. The V gene is TRBV5-6, the J gene TRBJ2-5, with D possibly TRBD2 on 6 matching bases. With 4 bases removed from V and 1 base from J, the gap between germline ends came to 23 bases. CDR3 length: 18 amino acids. Per germline, CDR1 SGHDT and CDR2 YYEEEE. CDR3 loop: CASSPSTPTRLRQETQYF. The CDR3 DNA is TGTGCCAGCAGCCCCTCCACCCCGACTAGACTACGCCAAGAGACCCAGTACTTC.

By share, this clonotype ranks as medium-sized (0.01 to 0.1%). This chain joins TRBV11-2 and TRBJ2-3, with 9 bases fitting TRBD1. CDR3 size: 17 residues. The germline V gene has CDR1 SGHAT and CDR2 FQNNGV. V lost 0 bases, J lost 2 bases, and 6 bases stayed unmatched. CDR3 protein: CASSLEPWDRVTDTQYF. In nucleotides, the CDR3 is TGTGCCAGCAGCTTAGAGCCCTGGGACAGGGTCACAGATACGCAGTATTTT.

This clonotype is judged medium-sized. V and J are TRBV30 and TRBJ1-6; D possibly corresponds to TRBD1 (6 bases). The germline gives CDR1 GTSNPN, CDR2 SVGIG (reference sequence). Trimming took off 5 bases at V and 6 bases at J, with 17 bases between the two ends. The CDR3 contains 15 residues. For the CDR3, the DNA is TGTGCCTGGTACCCACAGGGAACGGGTAATTCACCCCTCCACTTT. It is translated as CAWYPQGTGNSPLHF.

There are a few counts of this clonotype. One end of the junction does not line up with germline, which may come from a read error. The chain links TRBV19 to TRBJ2-1, with TRBD2 as a possible D gene (5 bases). CDR3 size: 15 residues. Germline V CDR1 and CDR2: LNHDA, SQIVND (reference sequence). The CDR3 sequence is CASSIATRAKNEQLF. The CDR3 region has the DNA TGTGCCAGTAGTATAGCGACGCGGGCGAAGAATGAGCAGCTCTTC.

This clonotype is medium-sized in the sample. The V gene is TRBV10-3, the J gene TRBJ2-5, with D perhaps matching TRBD1 or TRBD2 (5 bases each). Trimming left V 4 bases short and J 1 base short, with 10 bases between. CDR3 length: 14 amino acids. Germline V lookup: CDR1 ENHRY, CDR2 SYGVKD. The CDR3, as DNA: TGTGCCATCAGTGGGATTGGGACCCAAGAGACCCAGTACTTC. It encodes CAISGIGTQETQYF.

By sample fraction, this clonotype is medium-sized. The CDR3 region has the DNA TGTGCCAGCTCTCCAGGGGGCGCTGAGCAGTTCTTC. The encoded protein is CASSPGGAEQFF. This chain links TRBV5-3 with TRBJ2-1; 8 nucleotides agree with TRBD1. TRBV5-3 is placed among ORFs of uncertain function. Germline trimming cut 8 bases from V and 9 bases from J; bases unmatched to any gene: 7. This CDR3 spans 12 amino acids.

The sample holds many counts of this clonotype. The gene calls are TRBV12-3 or TRBV12-4 and TRBJ2-5; no clear D. V lost 3 bases to trimming and J lost 5 bases, with 10 bases between them. CDR3 length equals 13 residues. CDR3 sequence (DNA): TGTGCCAGCAGTTTGTTCGATCAGGAGACCCAGTACTTC. Translation: CASSLFDQETQYF.

There are many counts of this clonotype. This chain uses TRBV27 with TRBJ2-1; 11 positions agree with TRBD2. J was trimmed by 4 bases and V by 6 bases; bases with no gene match: 8. This CDR3 comprises 16 residues. Germline V lookup: CDR1 MNHEY, CDR2 SMNVEV (reference sequence). The CDR3 DNA reads TGTGCCAGCAGAGCTTCCGGGACTAGCGGTTACAATGAGCAGTTCTTC. Its protein product is CASRASGTSGYNEQFF.

Ten or more counts support this clonotype. This chain uses TRBV20-1 with TRBJ2-1; D is perhaps TRBD1 (6 bases). Per the germline V gene, CDR1 is DFQATT and CDR2 is SNEGSKA (reference sequence). V was cut by 6 bases and J by 0 bases, with 12 bases left in between. The CDR3 is made up of 14 amino acids. The CDR3 DNA reads as TGCAGTGCAACGACAGGCAGCTCCTACAATGAGCAGTTCTTC. This encodes CSATTGSSYNEQFF.

By proportion, this clonotype is medium-sized (0.01 to 0.1%). The chain couples TRBV11-2 to TRBJ2-7; TRBD1 aligns across 7 bases. In germline, CDR1 is SGHAT, CDR2 FQNNGV. The CDR3 has 14 residues. V trimming: 5 bases; J trimming: 3 bases; junction bases outside the gene matches: 7. CDR3 amino acids: CASSLTGKGYEQYF. The CDR3 coding sequence is TGTGCCAGCAGCCTGACAGGGAAAGGCTACGAGCAGTACTTC.